One sample yielded the 22 T cell receptor beta chains listed below, sequenced in a study of read filtering for tumor transcriptome and immune sequencing. The library was built from around 0.4 ug RNA with molecular barcoded adaptors for alpha/delta and beta/gamma chains. TCRdb itself ran the reads through MiXCR, one entry per CDR3 protein. Of 60,000 or so distinct CDR3 sequences detected, about 19% appear once; the ten largest clones hold about a tenth. Sequencing input: a population of CD138-negative cells sorted from bone marrow. Receptors were obtained from a donor aged 40 or older with multiple myeloma.

The V gene is TRBV11-2, the J gene TRBJ2-5; perhaps TRBD2 as D (6 bases). The V and J ends lost 5 bases and 5 bases respectively, with 15 bases between them. This CDR3 region has 14 residues. Germline CDR1 SGHAT, CDR2 FQNNGV. CDR3 DNA: TGTGCCAGCAGCCCGGACTACACGCGGGAGACCCAGTACTTC. It codes for CASSPDYTRETQYF.

This clonotype appeared many times. The chain couples TRBV28 to TRBJ2-5, with 7 bases that match TRBD2. Unmatched junction bases numbered 13, after V lost 5 bases and J lost 4 bases. Per the germline V gene, CDR1 is MDHEN and CDR2 is SYDVKM. The CDR3 is 16 residues long. The CDR3, as DNA: TGTGCCAGCAGTCCTATTGGGGAGGGGTGGAGAGAGACCCAGTACTTC. It specifies CASSPIGEGWRETQYF.

This clonotype has a count of ten or more. The chain recombines TRBV19 with TRBJ1-4; no definite D call. Germline CDR1 reads LNHDA; CDR2 reads SQIVND (reference sequence). The CDR3 has 16 amino acids. The V end lost 3 bases, the J end lost 5 bases, and 16 bases lay between the germline ends. CDR3 DNA: TGTGCCAGTAGTATCCTCGCAAGGTCTCGCAATGAAAAACTGTTTTTT. Residues: CASSILARSRNEKLFF. Based on the CDR3 plus reference TRBV19 and TRBJ1-4, the full variable domain is DGGITQSPKYLFRKEGQNVTLSCEQNLNHDAMYWYRQDPGQGLRLIYYSQIVNDFQKGDIAEGYSVSREKKESFPLTVTSAQKNPTAFYLCASSILARSRNEKLFFGSGTQLSVL.

In its sample, this clonotype was seen many times. The chain recombines TRBV20-1 with TRBJ2-7; 8 nucleotides match TRBD2. CDR3 length: 14 residues. Germline loops: CDR1 DFQATT, CDR2 SNEGSKA (reference sequence). J gave up 2 bases and V 4 bases, and 7 bases lay outside the gene matches. The CDR3 nucleotides read TGCAGTGCTACAAGCGGGAGTATCACCTACGAGCAGTACTTC. This encodes CSATSGSITYEQYF.

This clonotype showed up many times. The rearrangement links TRBV29-1 to TRBJ2-1; tentative D call: TRBD1 (6 bases). This CDR3 comprises 13 residues. The germline CDR1 and CDR2 sequences are SQVTM and ANQGSEA. The CDR3 is CAARTEIYNEQFF. In DNA form, the CDR3 reads TGCGCAGCCAGGACAGAGATTTACAATGAGCAGTTCTTC.

This clonotype was found many times. Here the CDR3 DNA reads TGTGCCAGCAGTACCCTTAGCGGGAGTAACTACAATGAGCAGTTCTTC. Its protein is CASSTLSGSNYNEQFF. The chain recombines TRBV6-5 with TRBJ2-1, with 9 bases aligning to TRBD2. CDR3 length: 16 residues. Per the germline V gene, CDR1 is MNHEY and CDR2 is SVGAGI. J was trimmed by 3 bases and V by 5 bases; bases with no gene match: 8.

This clonotype was recorded many times. At one of its ends the junction is not consistent with the germline gene, which may arise from a read error. The genes are TRBV3-1 and TRBJ2-1; 7 bases fit TRBD1. The germline CDR1 and CDR2 sequences are LGHDT and YNNKEL (reference sequence). The CDR3 is 14 amino acids. CDR3 sequence (DNA): TGTGCCAGCAGCGAACCTTTACAGGGGACCCCCCTGCTCTTC. Translation gives CASSEPLQGTPLLF.

This clonotype showed up many times. The J gene is TRBJ1-1, the V gene TRBV29-1; D remains ambiguous. With 5 bases removed from V and 3 bases from J, the gap between germline ends came to 10 bases. This CDR3 comprises 12 residues. Germline V CDR1 and CDR2: SQVTM, ANQGSEA. The CDR3 DNA follows: TGCAGCGTTCGGGGAGCTTACACTGAAGCTTTCTTT. Protein product: CSVRGAYTEAFF.

Ten or more counts support this clonotype. This chain connects TRBV20-1 to TRBJ2-7; D possibly corresponds to TRBD2 (5 bases). Germline CDR1 is DFQATT and CDR2 is SNEGSKA (reference sequence). Trimming took off 5 bases at V and 5 bases at J, with 10 bases between the two ends. This CDR3 comprises 11 residues. CDR3 nucleotides: TGCAGTGCTCTCCCCGGGGACGAGCAGTACTTC. This encodes CSALPGDEQYF.

The J gene is TRBJ2-7, the V gene TRBV3-1, with D unresolved. The V and J ends lost 3 bases and 6 bases respectively, with 12 bases between them. In germline, CDR1 is LGHDT, CDR2 YNNKEL (reference sequence). CDR3 size: 13 residues. The CDR3 region has the DNA TGTGCCAGCAGCCAGGGATCCCCCTCCGAGCAGTACTTC. Amino acid sequence: CASSQGSPSEQYF.

Only one count was recorded for this clonotype. Given the absence of the conserved phenylalanine or tryptophan at the CDR3 end, a read error is likely. V and J are TRBV24-1 and TRBJ1-1; unclear D gene. This CDR3 region has 16 residues. Germline CDR1 reads KGHDR; CDR2 reads SFDVKD. The CDR3 protein is CATIDLRVGTEGKAFL. CDR3 sequence (DNA): TGTGCCACCATTGATTTGCGAGTAGGAACGGAGGGAAAAGCTTTCCTT.

The table lists this clonotype with many counts. The J gene is TRBJ2-2, the V gene TRBV20-1, with TRBD2 matching over 10 bases. V gave up 2 bases and J gave up 6 bases; unmatched junction bases: 6. Germline CDR1 reads DFQATT; CDR2 reads SNEGSKA (reference sequence). This CDR3 comprises 15 residues. This chain's CDR3 is CSARTGTSEAGELFF. In nucleotides, the CDR3 is TGCAGTGCTAGAACCGGGACTAGCGAAGCCGGGGAGCTGTTTTTT.

This clonotype was recorded at least ten times. V usage is TRBV14 and J usage is TRBJ2-1; TRBD2 matches 12 bases. Germline CDR1 reads SGHDN; CDR2 reads FVKESK. V lost 2 bases, J lost 10 bases, and 9 bases stayed unmatched. The CDR3 consists of 16 residues. The CDR3, as DNA: TGTGCCAGCAGCCAACCTAGCGGGGGGGGCCTACGCGAGCAGTTCTTC. Translation: CASSQPSGGGLREQFF.

This clonotype appeared many times. The chain is built from TRBV10-3 and TRBJ2-6; TRBD2 matches 12 bases. Germline CDR1 reads ENHRY; CDR2 reads SYGVKD. V was pared by 4 bases and J by 0 bases, with 7 bases of the junction left unmatched. CDR3 length equals 19 residues. CDR3 residues: CAISATSGGLTSGANVLTF. The CDR3 DNA is TGTGCCATCAGTGCGACTAGCGGGGGCTTAACCTCTGGGGCCAACGTCCTGACTTTC.

This clonotype was recorded many times. The genes are TRBV7-2 and TRBJ2-1; possibly TRBD1 for D (6 bases). From germline, CDR1 is SGHTA and CDR2 FQGNSA. Trimming pared 0 bases from V and 2 bases from J, leaving 11 bases between. This CDR3 has 16 amino acids. The CDR3 nucleotides read TGTGCCAGCAGCTTAGCGGGGGCAGCTACCTACAATGAGCAGTTCTTC. This gives the protein CASSLAGAATYNEQFF.

This clonotype was detected a few times. This sequence joins TRBV20-1 and TRBJ2-3, with 9 bases identical to TRBD1. Per the germline V gene, CDR1 is DFQATT and CDR2 is SNEGSKA (reference sequence). J lost 8 bases, V lost 0 bases, and 9 bases had no gene match. This CDR3 region has 15 residues. The CDR3: CSARDVTGGGFTQYF. The CDR3 region has the DNA TGCAGTGCTAGAGACGTGACAGGGGGTGGTTTTACGCAGTATTTT.

This clonotype was recorded at least ten times. This chain links TRBV5-4 with TRBJ2-7; 8 nucleotides line up with TRBD2. J lost 6 bases, V lost 3 bases, and 5 bases had no gene match. The CDR3 consists of 13 residues. Looked up from germline, CDR1 is SGHNT and CDR2 is YYREEE (reference sequence). This CDR3 reads CASSSGLALEQYF. CDR3 nucleotides: TGTGCCAGCAGCTCAGGACTAGCCCTCGAGCAGTACTTC.

This clonotype was detected ten times or more. The genes are TRBV12-3 or TRBV12-4 and TRBJ2-7; 12 bases agree with TRBD1. V lost 5 bases to trimming and J lost 6 bases; unmatched junction nucleotides: 8. This CDR3 spans 15 amino acids. This chain's CDR3 is CASSRKGQGAPEQYF. DNA for the CDR3: TGTGCCAGCAGTCGGAAGGGACAGGGGGCGCCCGAGCAGTACTTC.

There are many counts of this clonotype. The chain joins TRBV11-2 to TRBJ2-5; perhaps D is TRBD1 or TRBD2 (5 bases each). V was shortened by 0 bases and J by 5 bases, with 13 bases between the two germline ends. Germline-derived CDR1 and CDR2 are SGHAT and FQNNGV. The CDR3 has 15 residues. In DNA, the CDR3 is TGTGCCAGCAGCTTAGACCGAGGGGCGGGTGAGACCCAGTACTTC. Its translation: CASSLDRGAGETQYF.

As concerns this clonotype: At one boundary the junction diverges from the germline segment, which might be a read error. CDR3 region: CAGSSLQGGNEQFF. In DNA form, the CDR3 reads TGTGCCGGCAGCTCCCTACAGGGGGGCAATGAGCAGTTCTTC. V and J are TRBV7-9 and TRBJ2-1; the match to TRBD1 covers 8 bases. Germline CDR1 SEHNR, CDR2 FQNEAQ (reference sequence). This CDR3 spans 14 amino acids.

The chain has TRBV11-2 and TRBJ2-1; D is possibly TRBD2 (7 bases). The CDR3 contains 14 residues. Germline V gene lookup returns CDR1 SGHAT and CDR2 FQNNGV. Between the trimmed V and J ends, which lost 0 bases and 10 bases, there was a span of 13 bases. The CDR3 region has the DNA TGTGCCAGCAGCTTAGAGGGGGGGGCCAGAGAGCAGTTCTTC. Translated, it gives CASSLEGGAREQFF.

This rearrangement joins TRBV5-1 to TRBJ2-5; no reliable D call. This CDR3 comprises 14 residues. V dropped 1 base and J dropped 5 bases, with 12 bases sitting between them. Looked up from germline, CDR1 is SGHRS and CDR2 is YFSETQ. CDR3 in amino acids: CASSLLVAVETQYF. The CDR3 nucleotides read TGCGCCAGCAGCTTGTTGGTGGCTGTTGAGACCCAGTACTTC.